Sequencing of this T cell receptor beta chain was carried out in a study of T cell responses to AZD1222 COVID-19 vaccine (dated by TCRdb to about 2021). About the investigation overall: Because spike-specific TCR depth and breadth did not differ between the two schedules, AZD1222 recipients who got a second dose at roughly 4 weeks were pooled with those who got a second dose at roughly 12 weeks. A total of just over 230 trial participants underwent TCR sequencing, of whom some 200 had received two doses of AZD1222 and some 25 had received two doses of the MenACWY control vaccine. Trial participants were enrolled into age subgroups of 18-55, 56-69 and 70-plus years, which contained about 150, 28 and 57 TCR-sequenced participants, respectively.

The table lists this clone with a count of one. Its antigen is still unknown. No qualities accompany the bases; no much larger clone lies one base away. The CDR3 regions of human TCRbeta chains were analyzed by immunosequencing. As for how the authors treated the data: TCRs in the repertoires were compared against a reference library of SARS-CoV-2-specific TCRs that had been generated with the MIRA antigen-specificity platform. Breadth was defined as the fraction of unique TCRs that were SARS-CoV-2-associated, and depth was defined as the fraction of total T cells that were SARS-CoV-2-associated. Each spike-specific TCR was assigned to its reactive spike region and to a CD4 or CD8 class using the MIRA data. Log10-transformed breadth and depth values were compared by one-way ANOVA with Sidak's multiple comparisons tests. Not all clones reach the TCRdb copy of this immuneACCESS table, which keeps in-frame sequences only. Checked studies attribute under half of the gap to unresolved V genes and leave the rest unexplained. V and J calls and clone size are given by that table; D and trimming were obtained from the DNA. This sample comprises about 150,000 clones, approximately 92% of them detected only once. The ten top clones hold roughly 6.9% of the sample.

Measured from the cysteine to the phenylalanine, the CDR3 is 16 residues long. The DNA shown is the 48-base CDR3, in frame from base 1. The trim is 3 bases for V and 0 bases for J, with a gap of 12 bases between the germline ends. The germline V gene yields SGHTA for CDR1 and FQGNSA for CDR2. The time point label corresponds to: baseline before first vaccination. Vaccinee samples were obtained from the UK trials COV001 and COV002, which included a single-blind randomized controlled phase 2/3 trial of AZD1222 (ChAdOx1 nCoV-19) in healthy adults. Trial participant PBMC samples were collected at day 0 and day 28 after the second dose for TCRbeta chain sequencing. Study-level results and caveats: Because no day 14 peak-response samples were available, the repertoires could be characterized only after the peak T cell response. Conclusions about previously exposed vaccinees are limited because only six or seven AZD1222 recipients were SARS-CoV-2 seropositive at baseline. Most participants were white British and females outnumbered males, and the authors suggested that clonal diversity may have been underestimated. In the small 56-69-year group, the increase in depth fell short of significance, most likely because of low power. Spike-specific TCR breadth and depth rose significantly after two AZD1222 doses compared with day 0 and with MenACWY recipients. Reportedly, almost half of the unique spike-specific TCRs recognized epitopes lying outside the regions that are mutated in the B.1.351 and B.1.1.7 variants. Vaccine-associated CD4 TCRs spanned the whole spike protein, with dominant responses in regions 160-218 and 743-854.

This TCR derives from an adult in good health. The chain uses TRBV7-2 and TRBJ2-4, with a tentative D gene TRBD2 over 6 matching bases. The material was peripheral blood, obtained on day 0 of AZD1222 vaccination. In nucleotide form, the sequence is TGTGCCAGCAGCTTTGGCCAGGGACTAGCCAAAAACATTCAGTACTTC. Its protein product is CASSFGQGLAKNIQYF.